This TCR beta chain was identified in a study of blood T cell repertoires in COVID-19. About the research overall: PBMCs, B-cell-depleted T cells, or T cells provided the cDNA or gDNA that made up the material.

CDR3 length: 14 residues. Sequencing used immunoSEQ multiplex PCR; TCRdb keeps in-frame clones, though not all of them. The sample holds hundreds of thousands of clones, around four fifths seen once. The receptor's source is a woman between 65 and 79 years old with active or convalescent COVID-19. Material for sequencing was peripheral blood. The J gene is TRBJ1-2, the V gene TRBV12-2. TRBV12-2 counts as a pseudogene. CDR3 sequence (DNA): TGTGCAAGTCGCTTAATATCCTGTAACTATGGCTACACCTTC. The encoded protein is CASRLISCNYGYTF.